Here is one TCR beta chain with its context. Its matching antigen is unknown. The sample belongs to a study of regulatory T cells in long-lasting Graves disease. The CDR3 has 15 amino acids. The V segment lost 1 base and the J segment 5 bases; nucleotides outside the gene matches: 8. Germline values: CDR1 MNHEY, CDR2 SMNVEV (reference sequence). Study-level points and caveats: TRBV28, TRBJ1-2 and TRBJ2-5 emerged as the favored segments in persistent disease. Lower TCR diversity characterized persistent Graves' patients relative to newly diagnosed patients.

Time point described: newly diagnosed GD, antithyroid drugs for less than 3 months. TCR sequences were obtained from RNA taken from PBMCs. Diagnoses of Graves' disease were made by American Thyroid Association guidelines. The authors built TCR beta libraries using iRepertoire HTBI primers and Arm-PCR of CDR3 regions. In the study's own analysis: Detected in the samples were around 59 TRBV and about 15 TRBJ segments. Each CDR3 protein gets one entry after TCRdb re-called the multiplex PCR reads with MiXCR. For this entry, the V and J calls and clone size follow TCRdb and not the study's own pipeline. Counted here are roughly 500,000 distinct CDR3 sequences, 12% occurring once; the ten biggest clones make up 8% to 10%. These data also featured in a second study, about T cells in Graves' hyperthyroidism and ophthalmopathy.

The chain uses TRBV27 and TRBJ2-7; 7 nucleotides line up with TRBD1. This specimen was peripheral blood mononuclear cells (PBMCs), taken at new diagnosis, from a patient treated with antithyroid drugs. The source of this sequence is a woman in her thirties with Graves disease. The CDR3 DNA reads TGTGCCAGCAGTTTATTGGGGACAGAGTTCGACGAGCAGTACTTC. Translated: CASSLLGTEFDEQYF.